The 21 T cell receptor beta chains below were found in one sample sequenced in a study of regulatory dendritic cells for organ transplantation. Sorted subsets were CFSE-labeled and cultured four to six days with allogeneic dendritic cells. Data came from immunoSEQ multiplex PCR; TCRdb stores just in-frame clones and leaves some out. This table holds 9,500 to 15,000 clones, around 62% found once. The antigens for these receptors are not known. Sequencing used naive CD8+ T cells from blood cultured with dendritic cells. The subset is: CD45RA+ naive T cells. These receptors originate from a human donor in good health.

The chain couples TRBV7-9 to TRBJ2-3; 7 bases line up with TRBD2. The CDR3 loop spans 11 amino acids. With 5 bases clipped from V and 14 bases from J, the junction kept 7 bases outside the gene matches. Per germline, CDR1 SEHNR and CDR2 FQNEAQ (reference sequence). The CDR3 here is CASSLTSTWYF. In DNA, the CDR3 is TGTGCCAGCAGCCTGACTAGCACGTGGTATTTT.

This clone was recorded once. This sequence joins TRBV10-3 and TRBJ1-2, with D unresolved. Trimming took 3 bases from V and 8 from J, leaving 13 bases between them. The V gene's germline CDR1 is ENHRY and CDR2 SYGVKD. The CDR3 sequence is 13 residues long. CDR3 DNA sequence: TGTGCCATCAGTGACGGAGGGATGAGCGGCTACACCTTC. Residues: CAISDGGMSGYTF.

The chain combines TRBV10-3 with TRBJ1-3, with TRBD1 identical over 9 bases. V lost 0 bases to trimming and J lost 0 bases; unmatched junction nucleotides: 6. This CDR3 has 18 amino acids. The germline V gene has CDR1 ENHRY and CDR2 SYGVKD. The CDR3, as DNA: TGTGCCATCAGTGAGTCAATCGACAGGGGGTCCTCTGGAAACACCATATATTTT. Translation gives CAISESIDRGSSGNTIYF.

This chain links TRBV7-9 with TRBJ2-7; a possible D gene is TRBD2 (5 bases). In germline, CDR1 is SEHNR, CDR2 FQNEAQ (reference sequence). The V and J ends lost 1 base and 0 bases respectively, with 10 bases between them. This CDR3 has 15 amino acids. This CDR3 is CASSLDPGISYEQYF. For the CDR3, the DNA is TGTGCCAGCAGCTTAGACCCCGGGATCTCCTACGAGCAGTACTTC.

This clone was seen a few times. The V call is TRBV7-9, the J call TRBJ1-2; no firm D call. The germline gives CDR1 SEHNR, CDR2 FQNEAQ (reference sequence). The CDR3 covers 12 residues. Trimming pared 5 bases from V and 8 bases from J, leaving 12 bases between. The CDR3 region has the DNA TGTGCCAGCAGCCCCTCGGGAGGCGGCTACACCTTC. This codes for CASSPSGGGYTF.

This clone was picked up a small number of times. The rearrangement joins TRBV7-9 to TRBJ2-5, with D hard to call. Germline CDR1 reads SEHNR; CDR2 reads FQNEAQ (reference sequence). Trimming stripped 3 bases from V and 5 bases from J, with 13 bases between. The CDR3 consists of 14 residues. The CDR3 spells CASSLATPWETQYF. CDR3 sequence (DNA): TGTGCCAGCAGCTTGGCCACCCCGTGGGAGACCCAGTACTTC.

The chain carries TRBV27 and TRBJ1-1, with 7 bases fitting TRBD1. Germline CDR1 MNHEY, CDR2 SMNVEV (reference sequence). Unmatched junction bases numbered 10, after V lost 2 bases and J lost 4 bases. The CDR3 has 16 amino acids. Here the CDR3 reads CASSLLLQTGATEAFF. CDR3 nucleotide sequence: TGTGCCAGCAGTTTACTACTCCAAACAGGGGCCACTGAAGCTTTCTTT.

This clone appeared a single time. The V gene is TRBV9, the J gene TRBJ2-5, with D perhaps matching TRBD2 (7 bases). The CDR3 has 14 amino acids. Per germline, CDR1 SGDLS and CDR2 YYNGEE. Trimming stripped 2 bases from V and 3 bases from J, with 11 bases between. The CDR3 region has the DNA TGTGCCAGCAGCGTGGAAGGGGGGGAAGAGACCCAGTACTTC. It codes for CASSVEGGEETQYF. The variable domain in full, with the rest retrieved from reference TRBV9 and TRBJ2-5, is DSGVTQTPKHLITATGQRVTLRCSPRSGDLSVYWYQQSLDQGLQFLIQYYNGEERAKGNILERFSAQQFPDLHSELNLSSLELGDSALYFCASSVEGGEETQYFGPGTRLLVL.

V is TRBV7-9 and J is TRBJ2-1; maybe TRBD2 (5 bases). The CDR3 extends over 15 amino acids. Germline V CDR1 and CDR2: SEHNR, FQNEAQ (reference sequence). V lost 3 bases and J lost 3, with 12 bases in between. CDR3 nucleotide sequence: TGTGCCAGCAGCTTGTCCGGGGTGGGCTACAATGAGCAGTTCTTC. Protein sequence: CASSLSGVGYNEQFF.

The rearrangement joins TRBV14 to TRBJ1-2; TRBD1 matches at 7 bases. V was pared by 6 bases and J by 4 bases, with 8 bases of the junction left unmatched. The CDR3 is 14 amino acids. Germline CDR1 SGHDN, CDR2 FVKESK. The CDR3 DNA sequence: TGTGCCAGCAGTCCTACTTGGGACAGCTATGGCTACACCTTC. Translated, it gives CASSPTWDSYGYTF.

The rearrangement uses TRBV9 and TRBJ1-1; 9 bases line up with TRBD1. In germline, CDR1 is SGDLS, CDR2 YYNGEE. Trimming took 7 bases from V and 0 from J; bases not matched to a gene: 1. The CDR3 spans 13 residues. The CDR3: CASGQGLNTEAFF. In nucleotides, the CDR3 is TGTGCCAGCGGACAGGGGCTGAACACTGAAGCTTTCTTT.

The chain joins TRBV6-5 to TRBJ1-5; 8 bases fit TRBD1. V lost 5 bases, J lost 1 base, and 1 base stayed unmatched. CDR1 MNHEY and CDR2 SVGAGI come from the germline V gene. The CDR3 extends over 14 amino acids. CDR3 coding DNA: TGTGCCAGCAGTCAGGGGGCAAGCAATCAGCCCCAGCATTTT. Protein product: CASSQGASNQPQHF.

This clone was observed a handful of times. V and J are TRBV5-4 and TRBJ2-7; 7 bases agree with TRBD2. J lost 0 bases, V lost 0 bases, and 3 bases had no gene match. CDR1 and CDR2 from the germline V gene are SGHNT and YYREEE (reference sequence). This CDR3 contains 15 residues. Written as DNA, the CDR3 is TGTGCCAGCAGCTTGGACCCGGGGGGCTCCTACGAGCAGTACTTC. Encoded protein: CASSLDPGGSYEQYF.

The rearrangement links TRBV29-1 to TRBJ2-2; perhaps TRBD1 as D (6 bases). This CDR3 contains 16 residues. The germline gives CDR1 SQVTM, CDR2 ANQGSEA. Deletions cut 0 bases from V and 2 bases from J, with 13 bases between. DNA for the CDR3: TGCAGCGTTGAAGATTCAGGGGCCCTAAACACCGGGGAGCTGTTTTTT. It translates to CSVEDSGALNTGELFF.

This chain's CDR3 is CASSNHRRENTQYF. CDR3 nucleotide sequence: TGTGCCAGCAGCAACCACAGGAGAGAAAATACGCAGTATTTT. V usage is TRBV21-1 and J usage is TRBJ2-3; TRBD1 reflects the table's D call only, with no check against the DNA. TRBV21-1 is a recognized pseudogene. The CDR3 runs to 14 residues.

The gene calls are TRBV9 and TRBJ1-3, with D possibly being TRBD1 (6 bases). Trimming took 2 bases from V and 1 from J, leaving 10 bases between them. There are 15 residues in the CDR3. In germline, CDR1 is SGDLS, CDR2 YYNGEE. The CDR3 DNA reads TGTGCCAGCAGCGTCGCAGGGGCGTCTGGAAACACCATATATTTT. Translating gives CASSVAGASGNTIYF.

This chain joins TRBV5-1 and TRBJ2-7; 9 nucleotides match TRBD1. This CDR3 spans 14 amino acids. The ends lost 10 bases at V and 6 bases at J; junction bases unmatched: 14. Germline V lookup: CDR1 SGHRS, CDR2 YFSETQ. DNA for the CDR3: TGCGCCGGCCAAATAGGGGACAGGGTTCGCGAGCAGTACTTC. Amino acids: CAGQIGDRVREQYF.

The V call is TRBV20-1, the J call TRBJ2-2; D remains ambiguous. Trimming took 5 bases from V and 3 from J, leaving 4 bases between them. The CDR3 spans 11 residues. The germline V gene encodes CDR1 DFQATT and CDR2 SNEGSKA (reference sequence). The CDR3 region has the DNA TGCAGTGCTCCGTACACCGGGGAGCTGTTTTTT. Translation: CSAPYTGELFF.

The V gene is TRBV4-2, the J gene TRBJ1-6; the D gene is possibly TRBD1 (6 bases). V shed 4 bases and J shed 10 bases, with 17 bases lying between them. The CDR3 is 15 residues long. Looked up from germline, CDR1 is LGHNA and CDR2 is YNFKEQ. This CDR3 reads CASSLSRGKWSPLHF. The CDR3 region has the DNA TGTGCCAGCAGCCTCTCGAGGGGGAAGTGGTCACCCCTCCACTTT.

The sample holds one count of this clone. The J gene is TRBJ2-2, the V gene TRBV29-1; D perhaps matches TRBD1 (6 bases). Germline V gene data show CDR1 as SQVTM and CDR2 as ANQGSEA. Trimming took off 7 bases at V and 7 bases at J, with 13 bases between the two ends. There are 12 residues in the CDR3. The CDR3 DNA is TGCAGCGCCCTGACAGGTGGCGGGGAGCTGTTTTTT. Protein product: CSALTGGGELFF.

The chain joins TRBV2 to TRBJ1-5; weak D call: TRBD1 (5 bases). The germline gives CDR1 SNHLY, CDR2 FYNNEI. The CDR3 is 16 amino acids. Trimming left V 0 bases short and J 7 bases short, with 16 bases between. DNA for the CDR3: TGTGCCAGCAGTGAAGCGCTTTCGGCCCCAGGGCAGCCCCAGCATTTT. Translating it yields CASSEALSAPGQPQHF.